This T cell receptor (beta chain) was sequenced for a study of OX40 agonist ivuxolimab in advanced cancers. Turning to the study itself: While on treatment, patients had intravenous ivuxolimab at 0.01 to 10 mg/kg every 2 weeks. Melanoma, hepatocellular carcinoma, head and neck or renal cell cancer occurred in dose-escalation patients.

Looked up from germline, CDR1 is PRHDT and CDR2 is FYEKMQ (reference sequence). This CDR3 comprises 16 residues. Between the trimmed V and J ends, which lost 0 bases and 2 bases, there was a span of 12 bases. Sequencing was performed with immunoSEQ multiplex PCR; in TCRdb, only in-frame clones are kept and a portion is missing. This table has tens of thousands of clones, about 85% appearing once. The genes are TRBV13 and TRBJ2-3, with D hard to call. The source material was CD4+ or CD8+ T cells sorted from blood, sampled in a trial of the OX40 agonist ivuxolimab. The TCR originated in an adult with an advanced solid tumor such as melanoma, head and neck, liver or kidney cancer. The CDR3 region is CASSLGASTSTDTQYF. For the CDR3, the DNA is TGTGCCAGCAGCTTAGGGGCCAGTACTTCCACAGATACGCAGTATTTT.